This T cell receptor beta chain was sequenced during a study of CD8+CD57+ T cells in acquired aplastic anemia (dated by TCRdb to the late 2010s). For the study in its entirety: Extracted DNA from sorted CD4+ and CD8+ cells averaged about 2.9 ug, ranging from roughly 0.17 to 27.4 ug. CD8+CD57+ expansion was defined as frequency above the mean frequency observed in healthy subjects.

Points the paper makes about the study in general: CD8+ Simpson's diversity did not differ significantly between patients and healthy controls (P=0.060). Around 28 CD8+ CDR3 sequences were found to be shared between patients and controls, but these sequences appeared to be highly expressed in patients and within the immunodominant clones of the patients.

Turning to this clonotype: Its antigen target is currently unknown. Base qualities are missing; no much larger clone stands one base away.

Flow cytometry had shown CD8+CD57+ cell expansion in the patients selected for sequencing. Every patient had a diagnosis of severe acquired aplastic anemia based on International Study of Aplastic Anemia and Agranulocytosis and Camitta criteria. Patients had received no therapy at the time of blood sampling. TCR repertoires of sorted CD4+ and CD8+ blood T cells from severe aplastic anemia patients and healthy subjects were deep-sequenced in the study. Patients were enrolled in the USA under clinicaltrials.gov protocols 00001620, 01623167, 00001397, 00071045, 00081523 and 00961064. Ficoll-Paque density gradient centrifugation was used to isolate peripheral blood mononuclear cells. Before DNA extraction, CD4+ and CD8+ T cells were sorted with FACS or magnetic beads. Reading the germline V gene (reference sequence) gives CDR1 DFQATT and CDR2 SNEGSKA. V is pruned by 4 bases and J by 4 bases, leaving 16 bases of the junction without a gene match. From the cysteine through the phenylalanine, the CDR3 covers 17 amino acids. Only the CDR3 DNA is retained, 51 bases long and in frame from the first base.

TCR beta VDJ combination and CDR3 sequence profiling used genomic DNA as the template. TCR repertoire sequencing was run on an Illumina HiSeq 2000. From the authors' description of their analysis: Repertoire assessment relied on Simpson's diversity index, CDR3 size and DJ length profiles, and TRBV/TRBJ rearrangement plots. The most abundant DNA sequence in the deep sequencing data was defined as the immunodominant clone. CDR3 amino acid sequences were screened for sharing across subjects and were compared with published repertoires and the VDJdb database. Through fastp at Q25 and MiXCR, TCRdb rebuilt clones from the public reads, retaining in-frame beta chains. Identical CDR3 proteins give one entry, which carries the most common genes and DNA. The V and J calls follow TCRdb's processing rather than the paper's. The sample table lists about 180,000 distinct CDR3 sequences, roughly 43% of them with a count of one. The top ten constitute more than 0.85% of the sample.

The chain uses TRBV20-1 and TRBJ1-3, with 7 bases aligning to TRBD1. This TCR was sampled from a human donor with aplastic anemia. Sequenced: sorted CD4+, CD8+, or CD8+CD57+ T cells (not recorded which) from PBMCs. The CDR3 reads CSAKRAGAGGLGNTIYF. The sequence in DNA is TGCAGTGCTAAGAGAGCGGGGGCAGGGGGATTGGGAAACACCATATATTTT.